One and the same sample provided the 23 T cell receptor beta chains below, sequenced in a study of graft-versus-host responses after intestinal transplantation. For these TCRs, the target antigens are not known. The method was immunoSEQ multiplex PCR; TCRdb's version includes in-frame clones alone and lacks a portion of them. This sample yields fewer than 80,000 clones, of which more than 85% are seen a single time; around 1.7% belongs to the top ten. The material sequenced was unstimulated CD8+ T cells sorted from spleen or lymph node cells, taken before transplant. Receptors originate from a human donor who was the organ donor for an intestinal transplant.

V is TRBV27 and J is TRBJ2-7, with D maybe TRBD1 (7 bases). V lost 3 bases and J 2 bases, leaving 11 bases between the germline ends. CDR3 length equals 14 residues. CDR1 is MNHEY and CDR2 is SMNVEV in the germline V gene (reference sequence). The CDR3 sequence is CASSLTGRTYEQYF. For the CDR3, the DNA is TGTGCCAGCAGTTTGACAGGGAGGACCTACGAGCAGTACTTC.

This rearrangement joins TRBV2 to TRBJ1-3; D ambiguous. Trimming shortened V by 6 bases and J by 3 bases, and 6 bases separated the two germline ends. Per germline, CDR1 SNHLY and CDR2 FYNNEI. This CDR3 has 12 amino acids. CDR3 protein: CASRSSGNTIYF. Here the CDR3 DNA reads TGTGCCAGCAGGTCCAGTGGAAACACCATATATTTT.

In this sample, this clone turned up a few times. The rearrangement joins TRBV4-3 to TRBJ1-4; D not resolved. CDR3 length equals 14 residues. CDR1 is LGHNA and CDR2 is YSLEER in the germline V gene. Trimming pared 0 bases from V and 4 bases from J, leaving 6 bases between. The CDR3 spells CASSQEEFNEKLFF. DNA of the CDR3: TGCGCCAGCAGCCAAGAGGAGTTTAATGAAAAACTGTTTTTT.

The chain carries TRBV7-9 and TRBJ2-5; 8 positions agree with TRBD1. The CDR3 is 14 residues long. Unmatched junction bases numbered 7, after V lost 5 bases and J lost 5 bases. Germline CDR1 reads SEHNR; CDR2 reads FQNEAQ (reference sequence). The CDR3 region has the DNA TGTGCCAGCAGCCCCAGACAGGGGCCGGAGACCCAGTACTTC. Protein product: CASSPRQGPETQYF.

The rearrangement links TRBV9 to TRBJ2-1, with D perhaps matching TRBD2 (6 bases). The CDR3 loop spans 16 amino acids. CDR1 is SGDLS, CDR2 YYNGEE, per germline. V shed 4 bases and J shed 9 bases, with 23 bases lying between them. The CDR3 DNA sequence: TGTGCCAGCAGCCCACCATCGGGAGTAGCTGCGGGTGAGCAGTTCTTC. Translating gives CASSPPSGVAAGEQFF.

The J gene is TRBJ2-5, the V gene TRBV9; possibly TRBD2 for D (6 bases). Trimming took off 4 bases at V and 5 bases at J, with 9 bases between the two ends. CDR1 SGDLS and CDR2 YYNGEE come from the germline V gene. The CDR3 has 12 amino acids. Here the CDR3 reads CASSQGGETQYF. The DNA of the CDR3 is TGTGCCAGCAGCCAAGGAGGGGAGACCCAGTACTTC.

The chain is built from TRBV4-2 and TRBJ2-1, with 10 nucleotides matching TRBD2. CDR1 and CDR2 (germline): LGHNA, YNFKEQ. Unmatched junction bases numbered 5, after V lost 0 bases and J lost 9 bases. The CDR3 has 15 residues. DNA of the CDR3: TGTGCCAGCAGCCAAGATCTAGCGGGAGTTAGTGAGCAGTTCTTC. This gives the protein CASSQDLAGVSEQFF.

V and J are TRBV11-3 and TRBJ2-1, with D possibly TRBD2 on 6 matching bases. Trimming cost V 1 base and J 2 bases, with 6 bases left between them. The length of the CDR3 is 14 residues. CDR1 SGHNT and CDR2 YENEEA come from the germline V gene. In DNA, the CDR3 is TGTGCCAGCAGCTTAGCGGGAGCCTACAATGAGCAGTTCTTC. This codes for CASSLAGAYNEQFF.

This rearrangement joins TRBV7-9 to TRBJ2-5; D gene ambiguous. CDR3 size: 14 residues. V was shortened by 1 base and J by 2 bases, with 8 bases between the two germline ends. The germline V gene encodes CDR1 SEHNR and CDR2 FQNEAQ (reference sequence). The CDR3 sequence: CASSLVVLQETQYF. The CDR3 region has the DNA TGTGCCAGCAGCTTAGTAGTACTTCAAGAGACCCAGTACTTC.

V gene TRBV5-5 combines with J gene TRBJ2-7; D is unresolved. The CDR3 runs 14 residues. V gave up 1 base and J gave up 2 bases, with 10 bases separating them. The V gene's germline CDR1 is SGHKS and CDR2 YYEKEE (reference sequence). In DNA form, the CDR3 reads TGTGCCAGCAGCTTGACCGACACAGCCTACGAGCAGTACTTC. Protein: CASSLTDTAYEQYF.

The V gene is TRBV11-2, the J gene TRBJ2-3; 8 nucleotides agree with TRBD2. Per germline, CDR1 SGHAT and CDR2 FQNNGV. This CDR3 region has 14 residues. Trimming at V came to 3 bases and at J to 5 bases, leaving 4 bases not matched to a gene. CDR3 nucleotide sequence: TGTGCCAGCAGCTTCGGGAGGGGAGGAGATACGCAGTATTTT. It yields the protein CASSFGRGGDTQYF.

CDR3 amino acids: CASSLEGRGDTQYF. CDR3 in DNA: TGTGCCAGCAGCTTGGAGGGGCGGGGAGATACGCAGTATTTT. The chain links TRBV5-4 to TRBJ2-3; tentative D call: TRBD2 (6 bases). Germline-derived CDR1 and CDR2 are SGHNT and YYREEE (reference sequence). Trimming stripped 0 bases from V and 5 bases from J, with 10 bases between. There are 14 residues in the CDR3. Supplemented by reference TRBV5-4 and TRBJ2-3, the full variable domain reads ETGVTQSPTHLIKTRGQQVTLRCSSQSGHNTVSWYQQALGQGPQFIFQYYREEENGRGNFPPRFSGLQFPNYSSELNVNALELDDSALYLCASSLEGRGDTQYFGPGTRLTVL.

The V call is TRBV9, the J call TRBJ1-5; TRBD1 might be the D (6 bases). The CDR3 consists of 14 residues. Trimming left V 3 bases short and J 5 bases short, with 12 bases between. The germline V gene encodes CDR1 SGDLS and CDR2 YYNGEE. The CDR3 region has the DNA TGTGCCAGCAGCGCGACAGGATCCGATCAGCCCCAGCATTTT. This sequence encodes CASSATGSDQPQHF.

The V call is TRBV6-5, the J call TRBJ2-7; D perhaps matches TRBD2 (6 bases). V was clipped by 4 bases and J by 4 bases, with 17 bases between them. The CDR3 totals 15 residues. Germline V lookup: CDR1 MNHEY, CDR2 SVGAGI. In DNA, the CDR3 is TGTGCCAGCAGTTCTAGCGCTAGTCCTTCATACGAGCAGTACTTC. This encodes CASSSSASPSYEQYF.

V is TRBV13 and J is TRBJ2-1, with TRBD1 identical over 10 bases. Trimming cost V 4 bases and J 6 bases; bases outside gene matches: 6. The germline CDR1 and CDR2 sequences are PRHDT and FYEKMQ (reference sequence). CDR3 length: 15 amino acids. The CDR3 here is CASSSRDRGSNEQFF. CDR3 sequence (DNA): TGTGCCAGCAGCTCTCGGGACAGGGGAAGCAATGAGCAGTTCTTC.

V gene TRBV5-4 combines with J gene TRBJ1-2; TRBD1 is a possible D gene (6 bases). V lost 0 bases to trimming and J lost 4 bases, with 10 bases between them. The CDR3 is made up of 14 amino acids. Germline V gene sequence: CDR1 SGHNT, CDR2 YYREEE (reference sequence). DNA for the CDR3: TGTGCCAGCAGCTTGGGGGGACAAGCCTATGGCTACACCTTC. It specifies CASSLGGQAYGYTF.

The chain recombines TRBV19 with TRBJ2-3; possibly TRBD1 for D (6 bases). The CDR3 loop spans 16 amino acids. Germline V gene lookup returns CDR1 LNHDA and CDR2 SQIVND (reference sequence). The ends were cut back, 4 bases at V and 1 base at J, with 15 bases in the middle. The CDR3 loop is CASSKGGSRGTDTQYF. CDR3 DNA sequence: TGTGCCAGTAGTAAAGGGGGAAGCAGGGGCACAGATACGCAGTATTTT.

The CDR3 region has the DNA TGTGCCAGTGATCAGGGGGGATCCTCCTACAATGAGCAGTTCTTC. Amino acid sequence: CASDQGGSSYNEQFF. The rearrangement joins TRBV19 to TRBJ2-1; possibly TRBD1 for D (7 bases). Trimming removed 8 bases from V and 0 bases from J, with 14 bases in between. This CDR3 contains 15 residues. Germline CDR1 is LNHDA and CDR2 is SQIVND (reference sequence).

For this clone: Because it lacks the conserved phenylalanine or tryptophan at the end, this CDR3 is likely a read error. It is unclear where the CDR3 begins or ends on the DNA, so no DNA is shown, and the CDR3 is as TCRdb lists it. This CDR3 is CSARTSGSLLI. The chain links TRBV20-1 to TRBJ2-7; TRBD2, the table's D call, was not compared with the DNA. In germline, CDR1 is DFQATT, CDR2 SNEGSKA (reference sequence). The CDR3 totals 11 residues, both ends included.

The V call is TRBV27, the J call TRBJ2-3; tentative D call: TRBD2 (6 bases). The CDR3 length is 14 residues. Germline-derived CDR1 and CDR2 are MNHEY and SMNVEV (reference sequence). The V and J ends lost 11 bases and 1 base respectively, with 16 bases between them. The CDR3 DNA follows: TGTGCCGCGGGCTGGGCGGGGCGCACAGATACGCAGTATTTT. Its translation is CAAGWAGRTDTQYF.

This clone was counted between two and nine times. J is TRBJ1-5 and V is TRBV6-4; D is unclear. Germline CDR1 and CDR2: MRHNA and SNTAGT. V lost 7 bases, J lost 3 bases, and 13 bases lay in between. This CDR3 is built from 14 residues. The DNA for the CDR3 is TGTGCCAGCACAGGTGGATGGAACAATCAGCCCCAGCATTTT. This encodes CASTGGWNNQPQHF.

The chain joins TRBV7-9 to TRBJ2-1; 7 nucleotides match TRBD1. This CDR3 contains 14 residues. Germline assignment: CDR1 SEHNR and CDR2 FQNEAQ (reference sequence). After removal of 0 bases from V and 5 bases from J, the junction contained 1 base not matched to a gene. The CDR3 is CASSLAGTDNEQFF. CDR3 in DNA: TGTGCCAGCAGCTTAGCCGGGACAGACAATGAGCAGTTCTTC.

This chain connects TRBV28 to TRBJ1-5; D not resolved. There are 13 residues in the CDR3. V shed 3 bases and J shed 2 bases, with 5 bases lying between them. Germline V gene sequence: CDR1 MDHEN, CDR2 SYDVKM. CDR3 sequence reads: CASSFFGNQPQHF. The CDR3 nucleotides are TGTGCCAGCAGTTTTTTCGGCAATCAGCCCCAGCATTTT.